The 30 T cell receptor beta chains presented below share a single source sample, sequenced in a study of cytomegalovirus exposure and HLA in healthy donors. The PCR had 60 Vbeta and 13 Jbeta primers. Produced via immunoSEQ multiplex PCR; TCRdb's table is partial and in-frame only. The top ten clones hold less than 1.2% of a sample with hundreds of thousands of clones, approximately 90% of them seen once. Sample: PBMCs. The receptors stem from a woman under 30 in good health and CMV-seronegative.

The rearrangement uses TRBV7-8 and TRBJ1-1; the D gene is possibly TRBD1 (6 bases). Trimming removed 3 bases at V and 4 bases at J, with 15 bases between. Germline V gene sequence: CDR1 SGHVS, CDR2 FQNEAQ. The CDR3 spans 15 residues. The CDR3 loop is CASSLGGQGFTEAFF. CDR3 nucleotide sequence: TGTGCCAGCAGCTTGGGCGGTCAGGGGTTCACTGAAGCTTTCTTT.

The V gene is TRBV5-4, the J gene TRBJ2-3; TRBD2 matches 7 bases. Germline-derived CDR1 and CDR2 are SGHNT and YYREEE (reference sequence). This CDR3 spans 14 amino acids. V lost 7 bases to trimming and J lost 0 bases; unmatched junction nucleotides: 5. The CDR3 loop is CASSWRGSTDTQYF. DNA for the CDR3: TGTGCCAGCTCCTGGCGGGGGAGCACAGATACGCAGTATTTT.

The rearrangement joins TRBV18 to TRBJ2-1, with D possibly matching TRBD2 (6 bases). Trimming cost V 3 bases and J 5 bases, with 11 bases left between them. This CDR3 contains 14 residues. Germline loops: CDR1 KGHSH, CDR2 LQKENI. The CDR3 DNA reads as TGTGCCAGCTCACCCTTTAGCGGAGACAATGAGCAGTTCTTC. The encoded protein is CASSPFSGDNEQFF.

The CDR3 sequence is CASSIVRILGHNEQFF. In DNA, the CDR3 is TGTGCCAGTAGTATAGTGCGGATTCTAGGCCACAATGAGCAGTTCTTC. This chain uses TRBV19 with TRBJ2-1; no definite D call. The CDR3 covers 16 residues. Per germline, CDR1 LNHDA and CDR2 SQIVND (reference sequence). Trimming removed 1 base at V and 5 bases at J, with 15 bases between. The full variable domain, rest sourced from reference TRBV19 and TRBJ2-1, is DGGITQSPKYLFRKEGQNVTLSCEQNLNHDAMYWYRQDPGQGLRLIYYSQIVNDFQKGDIAEGYSVSREKKESFPLTVTSAQKNPTAFYLCASSIVRILGHNEQFFGPGTRLTVL.

This clone was found once. The genes are TRBV27 and TRBJ1-2; a possible D gene is TRBD1 (6 bases). The CDR3 has 14 residues. Trimming cost V 2 bases and J 4 bases, with 11 bases left between them. The germline CDR1 and CDR2 sequences are MNHEY and SMNVEV (reference sequence). CDR3 sequence reads: CASSLDGQLYGYTF. The DNA of the CDR3 is TGTGCCAGCAGTTTAGACGGACAGCTCTATGGCTACACCTTC.

The chain uses TRBV5-1 and TRBJ2-5; the D gene is possibly TRBD2 (5 bases). V was clipped by 1 base and J by 3 bases, with 10 bases between them. The CDR3 spans 14 residues. CDR1 SGHRS and CDR2 YFSETQ come from the germline V gene. CDR3: CASSLSRAEETQYF. CDR3 DNA sequence: TGCGCCAGCAGCTTGAGCCGAGCGGAAGAGACCCAGTACTTC.

The rearrangement joins TRBV10-3 to TRBJ2-3, with TRBD2 as a possible D gene (6 bases). The germline CDR1 and CDR2 sequences are ENHRY and SYGVKD. The CDR3 is made up of 13 amino acids. V lost 7 bases to trimming and J lost 5 bases, with 13 bases between them. CDR3 in amino acids: CAITGRTGDTQYF. The CDR3 DNA reads TGTGCCATCACCGGGAGAACCGGAGATACGCAGTATTTT.

The chain combines TRBV11-3 with TRBJ2-5; 8 nucleotides line up with TRBD1. CDR3 length: 20 residues. Trimming removed 8 bases from V and 2 bases from J; junction bases left unmatched: 25. Germline V gene sequence: CDR1 SGHNT, CDR2 YENEEA. Here the CDR3 reads CASPKWGRGQEGARQETQYF. The CDR3 nucleotides read TGTGCCAGCCCGAAATGGGGCAGGGGGCAAGAAGGTGCAAGACAAGAGACCCAGTACTTC.

The V call is TRBV27, the J call TRBJ2-5; D might be TRBD1 (5 bases). V lost 5 bases and J lost 7, with 11 bases in between. The CDR3 has 12 amino acids. Germline loops: CDR1 MNHEY, CDR2 SMNVEV (reference sequence). CDR3 coding DNA: TGTGCCAGCAGTCTTATAGGGGCGACCCAGTACTTC. Protein sequence: CASSLIGATQYF.

The chain employs TRBV4-1 and TRBJ2-1; D may be TRBD2 (6 bases). The CDR3 loop spans 14 amino acids. Germline V gene lookup returns CDR1 MGHRA and CDR2 YSYEKL. Trimming pared 0 bases from V and 10 bases from J, leaving 13 bases between. CDR3 in amino acids: CASSQDQDYFEQFF. The CDR3 DNA is TGCGCCAGCAGCCAAGATCAGGACTATTTCGAGCAGTTCTTC.

The rearrangement links TRBV15 to TRBJ2-1; 7 bases agree with TRBD1. The J segment lost 6 bases and the V segment lost 1 base, leaving 9 bases of the junction unmatched. The CDR3 length is 16 residues. Germline loops: CDR1 LNHNV, CDR2 YYDKDF (reference sequence). In nucleotides, the CDR3 is TGTGCCACCAGCAGAGGCGGCAGGGGGAACCTCAATGAGCAGTTCTTC. This translates into CATSRGGRGNLNEQFF.

The chain uses TRBV4-2 and TRBJ1-2; TRBD1 agrees at 10 bases. The CDR3 is made up of 17 amino acids. V shed 2 bases and J 2 bases; nucleotides not matched to a gene: 8. Per the germline V gene, CDR1 is LGHNA and CDR2 is YNFKEQ. CDR3 nucleotides: TGTGCCAGCAGCCAACCTACTCCGGGACAGGGGAACTATGGCTACACCTTC. Its translation is CASSQPTPGQGNYGYTF.

The chain combines TRBV7-2 with TRBJ1-3, with 10 bases lining up with TRBD1. The junction had 11 bases not matched to a gene; V was cut back by 5 bases and J by 7 bases. This CDR3 region has 16 residues. Germline lookup yields CDR1 SGHTA and CDR2 FQGNSA. The CDR3 region is CASSPSSTGGVNTIYF. As DNA, the CDR3 is TGTGCCAGCAGCCCTTCTTCGACAGGGGGCGTGAACACCATATATTTT.

This chain connects TRBV18 to TRBJ2-7; D call uncertain. The V gene's germline CDR1 is KGHSH and CDR2 LQKENI. The CDR3 consists of 14 residues. V gave up 3 bases and J gave up 2 bases, with 11 bases separating them. DNA for the CDR3: TGTGCCAGCTCACCGAGGTCATCTCCCTACGAGCAGTACTTC. Amino acid sequence: CASSPRSSPYEQYF. Looking up the rest from reference TRBV18 and TRBJ2-7 gives the full variable domain: NAGVMQNPRHLVRRRGQEARLRCSPMKGHSHVYWYRQLPEEGLKFMVYLQKENIIDESGMPKERFSAEFPKEGPSILRIQQVVRGDSAAYFCASSPRSSPYEQYFGPGTRLTVT.

The chain carries TRBV5-1 and TRBJ2-1; tentatively, D is TRBD2 (6 bases). The CDR3 contains 15 residues. CDR1 SGHRS and CDR2 YFSETQ come from the germline V gene. V was pared by 0 bases and J by 4 bases, with 11 bases between. CDR3 nucleotides: TGCGCCAGCAGCTTGGAAAGCGGGCAGTACAATGAGCAGTTCTTC. Translated: CASSLESGQYNEQFF.

This clone was detected once. This chain joins TRBV10-2 and TRBJ1-2, with 9 positions matching TRBD1. Trimming took 6 bases from V and 2 from J; bases not matched to a gene: 1. This CDR3 comprises 13 residues. Germline-derived CDR1 and CDR2 are WSHSY and SAAADI. CDR3 sequence reads: CASRGTGNYGYTF. CDR3 DNA: TGCGCCAGCAGGGGGACAGGGAACTATGGCTACACCTTC.

The V gene is TRBV19, the J gene TRBJ2-4; 11 positions agree with TRBD2. With V trimmed by 3 bases and J by 6 bases, 4 bases remained unmatched. Germline-derived CDR1 and CDR2 are LNHDA and SQIVND (reference sequence). This CDR3 region has 15 residues. CDR3 in amino acids: CASSISGRAPNIQYF. CDR3 nucleotide sequence: TGTGCCAGTAGTATTAGCGGGAGGGCCCCAAACATTCAGTACTTC.

This clone was counted only a few times. The chain links TRBV19 to TRBJ1-1, with 10 bases that match TRBD1. Germline CDR1 reads LNHDA; CDR2 reads SQIVND (reference sequence). Trimming cost V 2 bases and J 11 bases; bases outside gene matches: 5. CDR3 length equals 13 residues. The CDR3 reads CASSIQAGQGAFF. The CDR3 DNA reads TGTGCCAGTAGTATACAGGCGGGACAGGGGGCTTTCTTT.

CDR3: CASSLVSGLGTEAFF. CDR3 bases: TGTGCCAGCAGCTTAGTTTCAGGGCTGGGAACTGAAGCTTTCTTT. V usage is TRBV7-2 and J usage is TRBJ1-1; tentatively, D is TRBD1 (5 bases). The V end lost 1 base, the J end lost 5 bases, and 14 bases lay between the germline ends. The CDR3 is 15 amino acids. CDR1 is SGHTA, CDR2 FQGNSA, per germline.

This clone showed up just once. The rearrangement joins TRBV5-1 to TRBJ2-7; D unclear. V gave up 0 bases and J gave up 1 base, with 11 bases separating them. This CDR3 contains 15 residues. Per the germline V gene, CDR1 is SGHRS and CDR2 is YFSETQ. CDR3 amino acids: CASSLAWSGSYEQYF. DNA for the CDR3: TGCGCCAGCAGCTTGGCATGGTCAGGTTCCTACGAGCAGTACTTC.

In its sample, this clone was seen once. The chain carries TRBV6-5 and TRBJ1-2; D is undetermined. The V gene lost 3 bases and the J gene lost 7 bases, with 12 bases spanning the gap. Germline CDR1 reads MNHEY; CDR2 reads SVGAGI. This CDR3 is 13 amino acids long. Here the CDR3 DNA reads TGTGCCAGCAGTTATGACATGAATGGTGGCTACACCTTC. It yields the protein CASSYDMNGGYTF.

This clone has more than one count but fewer than ten. J is TRBJ2-1 and V is TRBV5-1; D unclear. Deletions cut 2 bases from V and 6 bases from J, with 12 bases between. There are 14 residues in the CDR3. CDR1 and CDR2 from the germline V gene are SGHRS and YFSETQ. This CDR3 reads CASSLNSPLNEQFF. DNA for the CDR3: TGCGCCAGCAGCTTAAACAGCCCCCTCAATGAGCAGTTCTTC.

The rearrangement uses TRBV19 and TRBJ1-3, with D unresolved. The CDR3 totals 14 residues. Germline V lookup: CDR1 LNHDA, CDR2 SQIVND (reference sequence). V lost 4 bases and J lost 0, with 7 bases in between. CDR3 DNA sequence: TGTGCCAGTAGTACCGGTACCTCTGGAAACACCATATATTTT. As protein: CASSTGTSGNTIYF.

The chain joins TRBV4-1 to TRBJ1-3, with 8 bases matching TRBD1. This CDR3 comprises 16 residues. Germline V gene lookup returns CDR1 MGHRA and CDR2 YSYEKL. V lost 4 bases and J lost 3; bases outside the gene matches: 8. The CDR3: CASSPSRGRFGNTIYF. For the CDR3, the DNA is TGCGCCAGCAGCCCCTCCAGGGGGCGATTTGGAAACACCATATATTTT.

The chain recombines TRBV30 with TRBJ1-3; 8 nucleotides align to TRBD1. The ends lost 2 bases at V and 0 bases at J; junction bases unmatched: 6. Germline assignment: CDR1 GTSNPN and CDR2 SVGIG (reference sequence). This CDR3 region has 16 residues. The CDR3 region has the DNA TGTGCCTGGAGTTTGGCAGGGGGCTCCTCTGGAAACACCATATATTTT. It yields the protein CAWSLAGGSSGNTIYF.

This clone was counted a single time. The chain carries TRBV7-8 and TRBJ1-5, with TRBD1 matching over 7 bases. Germline assignment: CDR1 SGHVS and CDR2 FQNEAQ. This CDR3 has 16 amino acids. J was trimmed by 4 bases and V by 5 bases; bases with no gene match: 11. The CDR3, as DNA: TGTGCCAGCAGCCCTCTGACAGGGTATGAAAATCAGCCCCAGCATTTT. This encodes CASSPLTGYENQPQHF.

The chain uses TRBV4-2 and TRBJ2-3; 12 positions match TRBD2. Germline CDR1 is LGHNA and CDR2 is YNFKEQ. This CDR3 has 17 amino acids. With V trimmed by 3 bases and J by 6 bases, 10 bases remained unmatched. The CDR3 DNA sequence: TGTGCCAGCAGCCATCCACCAGGCGGACTAGCGGGGGATACGCAGTATTTT. Translation gives CASSHPPGGLAGDTQYF.

This rearrangement joins TRBV15 to TRBJ1-6, with a weak D call TRBD1 (6 bases). Trimming removed 2 bases at V and 9 bases at J, with 11 bases between. This CDR3 comprises 14 residues. Germline-derived CDR1 and CDR2 are LNHNV and YYDKDF (reference sequence). CDR3 residues: CATSRQGRTSPLHF. CDR3 bases: TGTGCCACCAGCAGACAGGGGCGGACTTCACCCCTCCACTTT.

This chain uses TRBV27 with TRBJ1-1; D remains ambiguous. V was cut by 3 bases and J by 0 bases, with 8 bases left in between. The germline V gene encodes CDR1 MNHEY and CDR2 SMNVEV (reference sequence). The CDR3 loop spans 14 amino acids. The CDR3 spells CASSFRRVNTEAFF. For the CDR3, the DNA is TGTGCCAGCAGTTTCAGGCGGGTGAACACTGAAGCTTTCTTT.

The V and J genes are TRBV5-4 and TRBJ1-1; perhaps TRBD1 as D (5 bases). The CDR3 spans 17 residues. Trimming left V 0 bases short and J 1 base short, with 16 bases between. Germline V gene sequence: CDR1 SGHNT, CDR2 YYREEE (reference sequence). CDR3 sequence (DNA): TGTGCCAGCAGCTTGGAGGGCAGGGCGTTGGGGAACACTGAAGCTTTCTTT. Amino acid sequence: CASSLEGRALGNTEAFF. The full variable domain, completed using reference TRBV5-4 and TRBJ1-1, is ETGVTQSPTHLIKTRGQQVTLRCSSQSGHNTVSWYQQALGQGPQFIFQYYREEENGRGNFPPRFSGLQFPNYSSELNVNALELDDSALYLCASSLEGRALGNTEAFFGQGTRLTVV.